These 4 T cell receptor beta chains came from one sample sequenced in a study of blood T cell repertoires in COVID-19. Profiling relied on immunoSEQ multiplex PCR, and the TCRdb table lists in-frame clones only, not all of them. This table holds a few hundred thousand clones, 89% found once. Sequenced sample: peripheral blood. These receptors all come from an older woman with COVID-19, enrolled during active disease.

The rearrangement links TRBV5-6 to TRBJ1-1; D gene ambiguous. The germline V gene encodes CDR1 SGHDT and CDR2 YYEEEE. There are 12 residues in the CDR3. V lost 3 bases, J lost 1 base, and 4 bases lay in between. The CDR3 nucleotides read TGTGCCAGCAGCTACAGGAACACTGAAGCTTTCTTT. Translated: CASSYRNTEAFF.

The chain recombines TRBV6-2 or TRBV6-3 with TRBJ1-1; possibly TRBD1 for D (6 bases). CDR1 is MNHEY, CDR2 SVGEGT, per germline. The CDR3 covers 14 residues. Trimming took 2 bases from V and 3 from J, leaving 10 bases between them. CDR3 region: CASSYPDRYTEAFF. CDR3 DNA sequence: TGTGCCAGCAGTTACCCGGACAGATACACTGAAGCTTTCTTT.

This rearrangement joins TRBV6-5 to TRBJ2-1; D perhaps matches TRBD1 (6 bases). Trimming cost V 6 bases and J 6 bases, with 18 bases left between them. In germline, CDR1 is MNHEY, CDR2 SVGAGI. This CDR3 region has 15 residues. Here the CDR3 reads CASRRQANEGNEQFF. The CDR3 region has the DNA TGTGCCAGCAGAAGACAGGCCAACGAGGGCAATGAGCAGTTCTTC.

The CDR3 DNA reads as TGTGCCAGCAGCCCCGGACAGGGAGGCTATGGCTACACCTTC. Residues: CASSPGQGGYGYTF. The rearrangement uses TRBV5-4 and TRBJ1-2; 8 nucleotides align to TRBD1. CDR1 and CDR2 (germline): SGHNT, YYREEE (reference sequence). The CDR3 consists of 14 residues. The V segment lost 4 bases and the J segment 4 bases; nucleotides outside the gene matches: 6.